A single sample gave rise to the 13 T cell receptor beta chains below, sequenced in a study of cytomegalovirus exposure and HLA in healthy donors. The PCR ran on 60 Vbeta and 13 Jbeta primers. Using immunoSEQ multiplex PCR, the repertoire was profiled, and TCRdb retains in-frame clones only, with some absent. The top ten clones hold less than 2% of a sample with about 120,000 clones, approximately 61% of them seen once. The sample was PBMCs. These receptors all stem from a man aged 25-45 years in good health and CMV-seropositive.

V and J are TRBV5-1 and TRBJ2-3; D might be TRBD1 (5 bases). The germline V gene has CDR1 SGHRS and CDR2 YFSETQ. The CDR3 runs 14 residues. V shed 7 bases and J shed 6 bases, with 18 bases lying between them. CDR3 sequence: CASGKVGAADTQYF. The DNA for the CDR3 is TGCGCCAGCGGAAAAGTAGGGGCCGCGGATACGCAGTATTTT.

The gene calls are TRBV18 and TRBJ2-3, with D unresolved. Germline V lookup: CDR1 KGHSH, CDR2 LQKENI. The V gene lost 1 base and the J gene lost 3 bases, with 11 bases spanning the gap. The CDR3 totals 15 residues. The CDR3 DNA follows: TGTGCCAGCTCACCACAAGCGTATGGGACAGATACGCAGTATTTT. Its translation is CASSPQAYGTDTQYF.

This chain connects TRBV2 to TRBJ2-7; tentative D call: TRBD2 (6 bases). V dropped 6 bases and J dropped 4 bases, with 16 bases sitting between them. From germline, CDR1 is SNHLY and CDR2 FYNNEI. This CDR3 region has 14 residues. Here the CDR3 DNA reads TGTGCCAGCAGCGCCGGGACTGGGTATTACGAGCAGTACTTC. Residues: CASSAGTGYYEQYF.

This chain connects TRBV30 to TRBJ1-4; no definite D call. CDR3 length: 14 residues. V was trimmed by 7 bases and J by 1 base, leaving 13 bases between them. Germline CDR1 and CDR2: GTSNPN and SVGIG (reference sequence). Written as DNA, the CDR3 is TGTGCCTCGCTCCCCCCGGGAACTAATGAAAAACTGTTTTTT. This codes for CASLPPGTNEKLFF.

CDR3 sequence: CAWSDPSVSRRIQYF. CDR3 bases: TGTGCCTGGAGTGACCCCTCCGTTTCGAGGCGGATCCAGTACTTC. The V call is TRBV30, the J call TRBJ2-5; D unclear. Deletions cut 1 base from V and 10 bases from J, with 22 bases between. Germline V gene sequence: CDR1 GTSNPN, CDR2 SVGIG (reference sequence). The CDR3 has 15 residues.

In this sample, this clone turned up a few times. This chain uses TRBV27 with TRBJ2-5; D gene ambiguous. Germline V gene data show CDR1 as MNHEY and CDR2 as SMNVEV (reference sequence). This CDR3 region has 16 residues. Trimming left V 0 bases short and J 3 bases short, with 14 bases between. The DNA of the CDR3 is TGTGCCAGCAGTTTATCTCGGGTGGCAGCCAAAGAGACCCAGTACTTC. Encoded protein: CASSLSRVAAKETQYF.

In its sample, this clone was seen a few times. The rearrangement uses TRBV6-6 and TRBJ2-7, with D uncertain. From germline, CDR1 is MNHNY and CDR2 SVGAGI (reference sequence). The CDR3 is 14 residues long. V was clipped by 6 bases and J by 2 bases, with 14 bases between them. The CDR3 bases are TGTGCCAGCAGATCTCTGGTTGACACCTACGAGCAGTACTTC. It specifies CASRSLVDTYEQYF.

The rearrangement links TRBV6-1 to TRBJ1-2; D call uncertain. CDR3 length: 13 residues. Germline loops: CDR1 MNHNS, CDR2 SASEGT. V shed 1 base and J shed 8 bases, with 11 bases lying between them. The CDR3 loop is CASSEGSGWGYTF. Here the CDR3 DNA reads TGTGCCAGCAGTGAAGGGTCCGGGTGGGGCTACACCTTC.

The rearrangement links TRBV2 to TRBJ2-5; 9 bases agree with TRBD2. The CDR3 runs to 16 residues. With V trimmed by 7 bases and J by 0 bases, 9 bases remained unmatched. Germline-derived CDR1 and CDR2 are SNHLY and FYNNEI. The CDR3 spells CASKRLAVSYQETQYF. The CDR3 bases are TGTGCCAGCAAGAGACTAGCGGTCTCCTACCAAGAGACCCAGTACTTC.

This chain links TRBV5-1 with TRBJ2-5, with TRBD2 matching 11 bases. With V trimmed by 4 bases and J by 11 bases, 13 bases remained unmatched. The CDR3 spans 15 residues. Germline CDR1 and CDR2: SGHRS and YFSETQ. The CDR3 nucleotides read TGCGCCAGCAGCCCTGCTAGCGGGAGGCAGGGAGAGCAGTACTTC. Translating gives CASSPASGRQGEQYF.

The V and J genes are TRBV4-2 and TRBJ2-1, with D maybe TRBD2 (6 bases). Trimming pared 3 bases from V and 0 bases from J, leaving 15 bases between. CDR1 LGHNA and CDR2 YNFKEQ come from the germline V gene. The CDR3 length is 17 residues. The CDR3 bases are TGTGCCAGCAGCCAGGTCATTAGCGGTAGCTCCTACAATGAGCAGTTCTTC. Amino acids: CASSQVISGSSYNEQFF.

This clone has a handful of counts. The genes are TRBV11-2 and TRBJ2-7, with TRBD2 identical over 8 bases. Germline V gives CDR1 SGHAT, CDR2 FQNNGV. V was clipped by 9 bases and J by 6 bases; unmatched bases: 13. The CDR3 length is 14 residues. The CDR3 nucleotides read TGTGCCAGTAAAAGAGACCCGGGAGGGCCCGAGCAGTACTTC. This encodes CASKRDPGGPEQYF.

In nucleotides, the CDR3 is TGTGCCAGCAGTCCGAGGGACAGGGGGCGTGGGGCTTTCTTT. This translates into CASSPRDRGRGAFF. This chain uses TRBV27 with TRBJ1-1, with TRBD1 identical over 12 bases. The CDR3 totals 14 residues. Per the germline V gene, CDR1 is MNHEY and CDR2 is SMNVEV (reference sequence). The V gene end was trimmed by 5 bases and the J gene end by 11 bases; junction bases not matched to a gene: 9.